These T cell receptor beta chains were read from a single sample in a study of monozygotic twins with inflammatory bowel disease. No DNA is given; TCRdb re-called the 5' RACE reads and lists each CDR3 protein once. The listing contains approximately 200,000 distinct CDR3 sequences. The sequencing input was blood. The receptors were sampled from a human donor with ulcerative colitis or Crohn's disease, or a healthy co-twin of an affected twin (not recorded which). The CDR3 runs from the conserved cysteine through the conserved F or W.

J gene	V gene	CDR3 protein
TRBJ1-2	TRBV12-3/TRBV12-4	CASSFGQGRVGYTF
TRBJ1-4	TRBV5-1	CASSLGTGSRAEKLFF
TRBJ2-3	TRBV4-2	CASSQEDTQYF
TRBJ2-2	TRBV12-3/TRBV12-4	CASRPTGDTGELFF
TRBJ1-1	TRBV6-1	CASSKTGVSMNTEAFF
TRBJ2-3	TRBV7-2	CASSLELSDTQYF
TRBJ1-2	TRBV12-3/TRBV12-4	CASSLAQGVGNYGYTF
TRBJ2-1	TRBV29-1	CSVRGGASSYNEQFF
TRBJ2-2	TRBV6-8	CASSYGAGGYTGELFF
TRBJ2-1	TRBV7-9	CASSFYDEQFF
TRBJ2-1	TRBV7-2	CASSLVAGGRRNEQFF
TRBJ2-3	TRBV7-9	CASSLDLWQETDTQYF
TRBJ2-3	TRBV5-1	CASSYEGLPPDTQYF
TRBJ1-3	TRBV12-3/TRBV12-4	CACDSGNTIYF
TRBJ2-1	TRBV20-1	CSATPAGGWDNEQFF
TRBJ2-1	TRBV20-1	CSARQGADNEQFF
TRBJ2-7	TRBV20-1	CSADGSTFTSYEQYF
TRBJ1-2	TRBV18	CASSPPAGDYGYTF
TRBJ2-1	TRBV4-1	CASSLGTWPTPPGPPSSYNEQFF
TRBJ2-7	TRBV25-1	CASSESVGEQYF
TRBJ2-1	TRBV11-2	CASSLKGVVRGPWEEQFF
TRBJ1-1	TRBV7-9	CASRPKSRAVNGYLNTEAFF
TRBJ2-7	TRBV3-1	CASSPSGPAYEQYF